This note documents a single T cell receptor beta chain sequence. Its matching antigen is unknown. The data originate from a study of T cells in Graves' hyperthyroidism and ophthalmopathy. Overall study results and limits: Ophthalmopathy prediction by the model preceded onset by a median roughly 6 months. A 13 V-J model separated ophthalmopathy from stable hyperthyroidism.

Exclusion followed for patients with uncontrolled infection, other autoimmune disease, pregnancy or lactation. The CDR3 is made up of 12 amino acids. With 3 bases removed from V and 4 bases from J, the gap between germline ends came to 9 bases. Germline assignment: CDR1 GTSNPN and CDR2 SVGIG (reference sequence). TCR beta CDR3 regions were amplified from RNA transcripts. TCR CDR3 underwent first-round RT-PCR with the HTBI primer set. TCRdb re-derived calls from the multiplex PCR reads in MiXCR, one entry per CDR3 protein. The top ten clones hold 30% to 35% of a sample with 350,000 to 400,000 distinct CDR3 sequences, 14% to 15% of them seen once.

The sample consisted of blood. The TCR originated in a woman in her thirties with Graves' hyperthyroidism. The genes are TRBV30 and TRBJ2-5, with a tentative D call TRBD2 (5 bases). CDR3 sequence: CAWRGAGETQYF. CDR3 in DNA: TGTGCCTGGAGGGGTGCGGGAGAGACCCAGTACTTC.